The rows below give T cell receptor beta chains drawn from one sample of a study of PD-1 blockade in mismatch repair-deficient tumors. Clones were read by immunoSEQ multiplex PCR, and TCRdb kept only the in-frame ones, dropping some. The table records approximately 38,000 clones, more than 75% of them present only once. The material was peripheral blood, obtained 4 weeks after starting pembrolizumab. These receptor sequences come from an adult with mismatch repair-deficient cancer. Both conserved end residues are part of each CDR3. A D gene is named only where the DNA matches it firmly. Not all rows give a size; the values are once, few, many and, for expanded clones, a class.

D	J	V	size	DNA	CDR3
-	TRBJ2-7	TRBV7-8	few	TGTGCCAGCAGCTTCAACTTATTCTACGAGCAGTACTTC	CASSFNLFYEQYF
TRBD1	TRBJ2-7	TRBV5-6	-	TGTGCCAGCAGCTCGCCGGACAGGCGAACCTACGAGCAGTACTTC	CASSSPDRRTYEQYF
TRBD1	TRBJ2-3	TRBV7-9	-	TGTGCCAGCAGCCCACTTGGACAGGGGGCGGCAGATACGCAGTATTTT	CASSPLGQGAADTQYF
-	TRBJ2-7	TRBV30	-	TGTGCCTGGAAAAGAGGAAGTTTCTCCTACGAGCAGTACTTC	CAWKRGSFSYEQYF
TRBD2	TRBJ2-1	TRBV7-9	-	TGTGCCAGCAGCTTCTCGATTAGCGGGAGTCCCCTCTCCTACAATGAGCAGTTCTTC	CASSFSISGSPLSYNEQFF
TRBD1	TRBJ2-3	TRBV13	-	TGTGCCAGCAGCTTAGCGCAGGGGGCCACAGATACGCAGTATTTT	CASSLAQGATDTQYF
-	TRBJ2-2	TRBV7-9	once	TGTGCCAGCAGCGCCCAGACGGGACCAGTCACCGGGGAGCTGTTTTTT	CASSAQTGPVTGELFF
TRBD2	TRBJ2-5	TRBV5-6	-	TGTGCCAGCAGCTTGGCGGGAGGTCGAGAGACCCAGTACTTC	CASSLAGGRETQYF
-	TRBJ1-1	TRBV10-1	-	TGCGCCAGCAGTGATTTCTCCAGCCCGAACACTGAAGCTTTCTTT	CASSDFSSPNTEAFF
-	TRBJ2-7	TRBV5-4	-	TGTGCCAGCAGCCGTCATACAGGGAACGAGCAGTACTTC	CASSRHTGNEQYF
-	TRBJ2-7	TRBV7-6	few	TGTGCCAGCAGCTTAGACAGGAATTGGGGAGAGCAGTACTTC	CASSLDRNWGEQYF
TRBD1	TRBJ1-5	TRBV6-1	once	TGTGCCAGCAGTGAACGGGGACAGGGGCGATATAGCAATCAGCCCCAGCATTTT	CASSERGQGRYSNQPQHF
TRBD1	TRBJ2-3	TRBV7-2	-	TGTGCCAGCAGCTTAGCGGGACAGGGGACAGATACGCAGTATTTT	CASSLAGQGTDTQYF
-	TRBJ2-7	TRBV2	-	TGTGCCAGCAGTCTGAGGGCCGGGGGGCTCTACGAGCAGTACTTC	CASSLRAGGLYEQYF
-	TRBJ2-2	TRBV27	-	TGTGCCAGCAGTGGCTCAGGCACCGGGGAGCTGTTTTTT	CASSGSGTGELFF
-	TRBJ2-1	TRBV18	-	TGTGCCAGCTCACCCTCAGTGCGGAGCTCCTACAATGAGCAGTTCTTC	CASSPSVRSSYNEQFF
TRBD1	TRBJ1-5	TRBV9	-	TGTGCCAGCAGCGCGGGACAGTCTAGCAATCAGCCCCAGCATTTT	CASSAGQSSNQPQHF
-	TRBJ1-1	TRBV2	-	TGTGCCAGCAGTGTTGTGAAAGGGAACACTGAAGCTTTCTTT	CASSVVKGNTEAFF
-	TRBJ2-5	TRBV13	-	TGTGCCAGCAGCTCTTCGGGGGCCCGCTACTTC	CASSSSGARYF
TRBD2	TRBJ2-5	TRBV6-6	-	TGTGCCAGCAGTCCGCCCGGGGGGGGAGTAGAGACCCAGTACTTC	CASSPPGGGVETQYF
-	TRBJ2-3	TRBV18	-	TGTGCCAGCTCCAACAGCACAGATACGCAGTATTTT	CASSNSTDTQYF
-	TRBJ1-1	TRBV20-1	-	TGCAGTGCTAGTATATTCACTGAAGCTTTCTTT	CSASIFTEAFF
-	TRBJ2-2	TRBV6-5	-	TGTGCCAGCAGTTACGACAGTACCAGCGGGGAGCTGTTTTTT	CASSYDSTSGELFF
-	TRBJ2-7	TRBV28	-	TGTGCCAGCAGCTCATCCTCCTTGGACTACGAGCAGTACTTC	CASSSSSLDYEQYF
-	TRBJ2-5	TRBV10-1	-	TGCGCCAGCAGTGAGGGACAGAGAATGGAGACCCAGTACTTC	CASSEGQRMETQYF
TRBD1	TRBJ2-3	TRBV28	-	TGTGCCAGCAGTTTAGGGACAGGGGAGGGCACAGATACGCAGTATTTT	CASSLGTGEGTDTQYF
-	TRBJ2-4	TRBV6-1	-	TGTGCCAGCAGTGAATTCCAAGTGGGGGGCAACATTCAGTACTTC	CASSEFQVGGNIQYF
-	TRBJ2-3	TRBV2	-	TGTGCCAGCAGTCCACTAGCCCGCGATAGGAATACGCAGTATTTT	CASSPLARDRNTQYF
-	TRBJ2-3	TRBV18	-	TGTGCCAGCTCACCAAACAGTTATGCAGATACGCAGTATTTT	CASSPNSYADTQYF
TRBD2	TRBJ2-3	TRBV6-6	once	TGTGCCAGCAGTTACCTAGCGGGGACAGATACGCAGTATTTT	CASSYLAGTDTQYF
TRBD1	TRBJ2-4	TRBV4-1	-	TGCGCCAGCAGCCTGGACAGGGCGCGGAACATTCAGTACTTC	CASSLDRARNIQYF
-	TRBJ2-7	TRBV27	few	TGTGCCAGCAGCCCTACTGCGTCGGGCGAGCAGTACTTC	CASSPTASGEQYF
-	TRBJ2-1	TRBV25-1	few	TGTGCCAGCAGTGCGGGGAATGAGCAGTTCTTC	CASSAGNEQFF
-	TRBJ1-5	TRBV28	-	TGTGCCAGCACTCGCATAACAGGGTCCGATCAGCCCCAGCATTTT	CASTRITGSDQPQHF
TRBD1	TRBJ1-5	TRBV6-5	-	TGTGCCAGCAGTTACCAGACAGGGGAGCCCCAGCATTTT	CASSYQTGEPQHF
TRBD1	TRBJ2-1	TRBV9	-	TGTGCCAGCAGCGTCACAGGGGGCAACTCCTACAATGAGCAGTTCTTC	CASSVTGGNSYNEQFF
-	TRBJ2-5	TRBV5-1	-	TGCGCCAGCAGCTTCCCGAGTCAAGAGACCCAGTACTTC	CASSFPSQETQYF
-	TRBJ2-3	TRBV28	-	TGTGCCAGCAGCCCCTTTCGGGGGTCTTTAGATACGCAGTATTTT	CASSPFRGSLDTQYF
TRBD2	TRBJ2-1	TRBV4-1	-	TGCGCCAGCAGCCGTCATTCTAGCGGAGCGCACAATGAGCAGTTCTTC	CASSRHSSGAHNEQFF
-	TRBJ2-3	TRBV25-1	-	TGTGCCAGCAGTTGGGCAACACACACAGATACGCAGTATTTT	CASSWATHTDTQYF
TRBD1	TRBJ1-2	TRBV28	once	TGTGCCAGCAGTTCGACAGGGGGCCCCACCCATGGCTACACCTTC	CASSSTGGPTHGYTF
-	TRBJ2-2	TRBV4-3	-	TGCGCCAGCAGCCAAGATAGAGGGACCGGGGAGCTGTTTTTT	CASSQDRGTGELFF
TRBD1	TRBJ2-7	TRBV5-4	-	TGTGCCAGCAGCCCCGGACAGGGGGCCCGCGAGCAGTACTTC	CASSPGQGAREQYF
-	TRBJ2-1	TRBV6-1	-	TGTGCCAGCAGTGAAGCACTAGGAGGCTACAATGAGCAGTTCTTC	CASSEALGGYNEQFF
-	TRBJ1-5	TRBV19	-	TGTGCCAGTAAAGACAGCCATCTTTATGGCAATCAGCCCCAGCATTTT	CASKDSHLYGNQPQHF
TRBD2	TRBJ2-6	TRBV10-3	-	TGTGCCATCAGTGAGCGGGAGGGCTCTGGGGCCAACGTCCTGACTTTC	CAISEREGSGANVLTF
-	TRBJ2-1	TRBV25-1	-	TGTGCCAGCAGTGACCCCCTACTTTCGGATGAGCAGTTCTTC	CASSDPLLSDEQFF
-	TRBJ2-3	TRBV6-1	-	TGTGCCAGCTATCTGACTAGAAGCACAGATACGCAGTATTTT	CASYLTRSTDTQYF
TRBD2	TRBJ2-3	TRBV5-8	-	TGTGCCAGCAGCTTGGGTTCTAGCGGGAGGGCCGGTCGACGAGATACGCAGTATTTT	CASSLGSSGRAGRRDTQYF
-	TRBJ1-5	TRBV6-1	-	TGTGCCAGCAGTGAACTCTGGTTCGGGACAAGCGATCAGCCCCAGCATTTT	CASSELWFGTSDQPQHF
-	TRBJ1-3	TRBV5-6	-	TGTGCCAGCAGCTTGGTTGGGGGTGCCTCGGCTGGAAACACCATATATTTT	CASSLVGGASAGNTIYF
TRBD1	TRBJ1-2	TRBV5-4	-	TGTGCCAGCAGCCTCATAGGGACAGTGGTTGGCTACACCTTC	CASSLIGTVVGYTF
-	TRBJ2-1	TRBV10-3	-	TGTGCCATCAGCCCCAACCCCGCTAGCGCCCACAATGAGCAGTTCTTC	CAISPNPASAHNEQFF
-	TRBJ1-1	TRBV29-1	-	TGCAGCGTCGACAGTGGCTCGGGCACTGAAGCTTTCTTT	CSVDSGSGTEAFF